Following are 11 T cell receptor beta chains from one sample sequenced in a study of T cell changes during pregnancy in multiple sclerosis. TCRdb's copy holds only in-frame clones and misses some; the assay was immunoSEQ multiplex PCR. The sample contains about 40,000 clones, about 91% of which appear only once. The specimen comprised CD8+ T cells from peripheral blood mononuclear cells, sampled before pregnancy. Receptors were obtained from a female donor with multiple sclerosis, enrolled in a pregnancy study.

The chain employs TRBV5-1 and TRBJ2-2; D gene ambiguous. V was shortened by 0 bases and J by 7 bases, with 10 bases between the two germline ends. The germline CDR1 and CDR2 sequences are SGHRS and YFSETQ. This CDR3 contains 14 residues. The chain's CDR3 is CASSLDVGLGELFF. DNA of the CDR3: TGCGCCAGCAGCTTGGATGTTGGGCTCGGGGAGCTGTTTTTT.

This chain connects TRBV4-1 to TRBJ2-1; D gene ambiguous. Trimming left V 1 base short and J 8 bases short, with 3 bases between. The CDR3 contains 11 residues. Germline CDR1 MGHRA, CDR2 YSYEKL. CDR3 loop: CASSQADEQFF. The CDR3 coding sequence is TGCGCCAGCAGCCAAGCGGATGAGCAGTTCTTC.

The CDR3 sequence is CATRSGRTEAFF. The CDR3 nucleotides are TGTGCCACGCGGAGTGGAAGGACTGAAGCTTTCTTT. The chain is built from TRBV19 and TRBJ1-1; D unclear. CDR1 is LNHDA and CDR2 is SQIVND in the germline V gene (reference sequence). The CDR3 runs 12 residues. V gave up 10 bases and J gave up 5 bases, with 14 bases separating them.

This chain's CDR3 is CASSLGPVSTDTQYF. The CDR3 coding sequence is TGTGCCAGCAGCTTAGGTCCGGTTAGCACAGATACGCAGTATTTT. This chain joins TRBV7-8 and TRBJ2-3; D gene ambiguous. CDR1 is SGHVS and CDR2 is FQNEAQ in the germline V gene. The CDR3 is made up of 15 amino acids. Trimming removed 1 base at V and 0 bases at J, with 8 bases between.

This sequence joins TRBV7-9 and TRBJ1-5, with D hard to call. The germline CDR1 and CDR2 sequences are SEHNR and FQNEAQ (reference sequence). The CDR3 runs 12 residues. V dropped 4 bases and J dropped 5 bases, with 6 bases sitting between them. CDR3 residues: CASSSDYQPQHF. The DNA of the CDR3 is TGTGCCAGCAGCTCGGACTATCAGCCCCAGCATTTT.

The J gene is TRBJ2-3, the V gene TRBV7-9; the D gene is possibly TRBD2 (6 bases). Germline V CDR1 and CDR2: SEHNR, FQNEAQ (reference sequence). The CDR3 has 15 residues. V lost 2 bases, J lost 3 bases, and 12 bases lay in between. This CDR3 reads CASSLTTGDTDTQYF. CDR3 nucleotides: TGTGCCAGCAGCTTAACCACGGGGGATACAGATACGCAGTATTTT.

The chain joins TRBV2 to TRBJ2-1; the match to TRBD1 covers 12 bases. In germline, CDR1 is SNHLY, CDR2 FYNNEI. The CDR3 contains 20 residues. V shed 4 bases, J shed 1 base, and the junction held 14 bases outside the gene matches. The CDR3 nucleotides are TGTGCCAGCAGTGGTTGGGGGACAGGGGGCAACATTGGGTCCTACAATGAGCAGTTCTTC. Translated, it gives CASSGWGTGGNIGSYNEQFF.

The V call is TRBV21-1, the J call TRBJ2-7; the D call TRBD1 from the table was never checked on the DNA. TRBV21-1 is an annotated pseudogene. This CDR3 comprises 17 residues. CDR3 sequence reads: CASSSPETGEAFGGQYF. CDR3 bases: TGTGCCAGCAGCTCCCCCGAGACAGGGGAAGCTTTTGGAGGGCAGTACTTC.

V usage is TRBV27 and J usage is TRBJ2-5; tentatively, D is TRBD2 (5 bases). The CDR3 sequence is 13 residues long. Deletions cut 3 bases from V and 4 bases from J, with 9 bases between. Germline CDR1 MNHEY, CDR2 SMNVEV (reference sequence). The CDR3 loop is CASSFMAGETQYF. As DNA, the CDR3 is TGTGCCAGCAGTTTCATGGCGGGAGAGACCCAGTACTTC.

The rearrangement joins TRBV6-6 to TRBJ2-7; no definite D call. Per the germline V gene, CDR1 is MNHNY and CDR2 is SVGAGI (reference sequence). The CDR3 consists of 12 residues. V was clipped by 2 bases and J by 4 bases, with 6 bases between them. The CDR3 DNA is TGTGCCAGCAGTTACGGCCATTACGAGCAGTACTTC. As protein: CASSYGHYEQYF.

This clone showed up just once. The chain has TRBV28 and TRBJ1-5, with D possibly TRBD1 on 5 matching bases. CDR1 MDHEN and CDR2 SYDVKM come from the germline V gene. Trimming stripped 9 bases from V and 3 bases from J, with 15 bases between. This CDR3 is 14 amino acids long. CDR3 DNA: TGTGCCAGTTCCTCAGGGCCCTACAATCAGCCCCAGCATTTT. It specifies CASSSGPYNQPQHF.